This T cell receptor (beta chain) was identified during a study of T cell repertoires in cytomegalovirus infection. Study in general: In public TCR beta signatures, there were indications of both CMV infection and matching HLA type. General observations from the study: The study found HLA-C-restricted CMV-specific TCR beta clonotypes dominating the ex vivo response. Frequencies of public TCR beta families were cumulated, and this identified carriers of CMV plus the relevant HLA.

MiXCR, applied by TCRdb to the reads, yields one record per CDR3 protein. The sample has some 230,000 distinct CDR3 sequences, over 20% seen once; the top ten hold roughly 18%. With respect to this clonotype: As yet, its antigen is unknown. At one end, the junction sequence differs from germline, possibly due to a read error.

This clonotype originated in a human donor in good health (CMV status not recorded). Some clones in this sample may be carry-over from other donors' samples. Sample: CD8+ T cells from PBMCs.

CDR3 sequence: CASSATVNTGELVF. The CDR3 nucleotides read TGTGCCAGCAGTGCGACCGTTAACACCGGGGAGCTGGTTTTT. The genes are TRBV2 and TRBJ2-2; a possible D gene is TRBD2 (5 bases). Germline lookup yields CDR1 SNHLY and CDR2 FYNNEI. The CDR3 contains 14 residues. Full variable domain (rest looked up from reference TRBV2 and TRBJ2-2): EPEVTQTPSHQVTQMGQEVILRCVPISNHLYFYWYRQILGQKVEFLVSFYNNEISEKSEIFDDQFSVERPDGSNFTLKIRSTKLEDSAMYFCASSATVNTGELVFGEGSRLTVL.